The 25 T cell receptor beta chains presented below share a single source sample, sequenced in a study of tumor-infiltrating lymphocytes in primary liver carcinoma. cDNA specific to TCR beta was made from roughly 500 ng of total RNA, with a constant-region primer employed for priming. Investigators got TCR beta libraries out of three nested multiplex PCR rounds, done with slightly modified ARM-PCR. With TRBV1-TRBV30 forward primers and a C-beta reverse primer, the first two PCR rounds were run for around 10 cycles each. TCRdb passed the multiplex PCR reads through MiXCR, listing each CDR3 protein once. The data show about 200,000 distinct CDR3 sequences, roughly 61% seen once. Unsorted whole blood supplied the RNA, and germline DNA was extracted too. The sequenced material came from peripheral blood. The receptors stem from a woman between 55 and 75 years old with primary liver carcinoma and hepatitis B virus infection.

This chain uses TRBV6-5 with TRBJ1-2; TRBD1 matches at 8 bases. The germline CDR1 and CDR2 sequences are MNHEY and SVGAGI. The CDR3 loop spans 12 amino acids. The trim removed 8 bases at V and 14 bases at J, leaving 13 bases unmatched. Written as DNA, the CDR3 is TGTGCCAGCGGAGGGTCCCAGGGGGCGGGTACCTTC. Translation gives CASGGSQGAGTF.

This clonotype was detected many times. The V and J genes are TRBV11-2 and TRBJ2-1; D is undetermined. Germline V gene lookup returns CDR1 SGHAT and CDR2 FQNNGV. The CDR3 length is 14 residues. Trimming pared 4 bases from V and 3 bases from J, leaving 10 bases between. CDR3 DNA: TGTGCCAGCAGCTCTCTCATCCGCTACAATGAGCAGTTCTTC. It encodes CASSSLIRYNEQFF.

On this clonotype itself: Its ends do not fully match the called genes, so a read error is possible. J is TRBJ2-1 and V is TRBV11-2; a weak D match, TRBD2 (6 bases). Germline CDR1 and CDR2: SGHAT and FQNNGV. The CDR3 runs 15 residues. CDR3 in DNA: TGTGCCAGCGGTGCCGTGATGGTGGACTACAATGAACAGTTCTTC. Its protein product is CASGAVMVDYNEQFF.

The chain employs TRBV5-5 and TRBJ1-5; a possible D gene is TRBD1 (6 bases). From germline, CDR1 is SGHKS and CDR2 YYEKEE (reference sequence). V dropped 2 bases and J dropped 4 bases, with 13 bases sitting between them. The CDR3 has 15 amino acids. In DNA form, the CDR3 reads TGTGCCAGCAGCTTTTCCGAACAGGGAAATCAGCCCCAGCATTTT. Its protein is CASSFSEQGNQPQHF.

To note about this clonotype: No conserved phenylalanine or tryptophan is present at the end of the CDR3, so a read error is the likely explanation. The chain links TRBV10-2 to TRBJ1-1; the D gene is possibly TRBD1 (6 bases). V shed 6 bases and J shed 5 bases, with 16 bases lying between them. The CDR3 has 14 residues. The V gene's germline CDR1 is WSHSY and CDR2 SAAADI. CDR3 bases: TGCGCCAGCAGGGCGGGGACAAGAAAGACTGAAGCTTTCATT. The encoded protein is CASRAGTRKTEAFI.

A few counts support this clonotype. A much larger clone is a single base away; this may be a read error. The genes are TRBV10-2 and TRBJ2-3; 8 bases fit TRBD2. Germline V CDR1 and CDR2: WSHSY, SAAADI. Trimming removed 10 bases from V and 6 bases from J; junction bases left unmatched: 15. The CDR3 runs 15 residues. The CDR3 region is CANSPWSGRWDTQYF. In DNA, the CDR3 is TGCGCCAACTCTCCCTGGAGCGGGAGATGGGATACGCAGTATTTT.

The count of this clonotype is one. This may be a read error: a much more frequent sequence differs by one nucleotide. The V call is TRBV12-3 or TRBV12-4, the J call TRBJ1-4, with D unclear. The CDR3 extends over 12 amino acids. The ends were cut back, 3 bases at V and 8 bases at J, with 7 bases in the middle. DNA for the CDR3: TGTGCCAGCAGTTTTATGCGGGAAAAACTGTTTTTT. Protein sequence: CASSFMREKLFF.

The sample holds one count of this clonotype. Just one base apart from a much larger clone, this may be a read error. The chain is built from TRBV10-3 and TRBJ1-1; D uncertain. V was clipped by 6 bases and J by 0 bases, with 14 bases between them. The germline V gene encodes CDR1 ENHRY and CDR2 SYGVKD. The CDR3 extends over 15 amino acids. The CDR3 DNA follows: TGTGCCATCAGCGAGATAGGGATTGTGAACACTGAAGCTTTCTTT. This codes for CAISEIGIVNTEAFF.

V usage is TRBV7-9 and J usage is TRBJ2-1; TRBD2 aligns across 8 bases. The CDR3 extends over 16 amino acids. From germline, CDR1 is SEHNR and CDR2 FQNEAQ (reference sequence). With 2 bases clipped from V and 9 bases from J, the junction kept 12 bases outside the gene matches. CDR3 sequence: CASSLWAGGIRVEQFF. As DNA, the CDR3 is TGTGCCAGCAGCTTATGGGCGGGGGGCATACGAGTTGAGCAGTTCTTC.

In the case of this clonotype: It is likely a read error, because the conserved phenylalanine at the end of the CDR3 is missing. CDR3 residues: CASSEADVGLNTEAFL. The CDR3 bases are TGCGCCAGCAGCGAAGCGGACGTAGGGTTGAACACTGAAGCTTTCCTT. The J gene is TRBJ1-1, the V gene TRBV4-1; D ambiguous. Trimming pared 5 bases from V and 0 bases from J, leaving 16 bases between. Germline CDR1 is MGHRA and CDR2 is YSYEKL. The CDR3 covers 16 residues.

As for this clonotype: Because it lacks the conserved phenylalanine or tryptophan at the end, this CDR3 is likely a read error. The chain has TRBV4-2 and TRBJ1-2, with D uncertain. In germline, CDR1 is LGHNA, CDR2 YNFKEQ. Between the trimmed V and J ends, which lost 0 bases and 0 bases, there was a span of 11 bases. The CDR3 length is 16 residues. DNA for the CDR3: TGTGCCAGCAGCCAAGATCTGGCAGTAGCTAACTATGGCTACACCCTT. It is translated as CASSQDLAVANYGYTL.

This clonotype was observed a single time. A read error is possible here, since a much larger clone lies one base away. The genes are TRBV12-3 or TRBV12-4 and TRBJ1-5, with unresolved D. The CDR3 sequence is 18 residues long. CDR3 loop: CASSLSTGGKFSKQPQHF. In nucleotides, the CDR3 is TGTGCCAGCAGTCTATCCACCGGCGGCAAATTTAGCAAACAGCCCCAGCATTTT.

The chain couples TRBV4-3 to TRBJ2-7; D not resolved. CDR1 LGHNA and CDR2 YSLEER come from the germline V gene. Deletions cut 5 bases from V and 7 bases from J, with 24 bases between. CDR3 length: 16 amino acids. The CDR3 coding sequence is TGCGCCAGCAGCAAAGTGAGACGGAATCGGTTCTATGAGCAGTACTTC. Translation gives CASSKVRRNRFYEQYF.

This chain connects TRBV4-1 to TRBJ2-7, with TRBD2 matching 10 bases. This CDR3 is built from 15 residues. V shed 3 bases and J 5 bases; nucleotides not matched to a gene: 7. Germline V gene sequence: CDR1 MGHRA, CDR2 YSYEKL. The CDR3 region has the DNA TGCGCCAGCAGCCATGTAGCTAGCGGGAGCCACGAGCAGTACTTC. This translates into CASSHVASGSHEQYF.

The chain links TRBV6-5 to TRBJ2-3, with 9 bases aligning to TRBD2. Germline loops: CDR1 MNHEY, CDR2 SVGAGI. The CDR3 has 15 amino acids. The DNA of the CDR3 is TGTACCTACAACCCAGGTCTAGCGGGAACAGATACGCAGTATTTT. Protein product: CTYNPGLAGTDTQYF.

This clonotype was found many times. The chain's CDR3 is CASSPGGGGGYNEQFF. In nucleotides, the CDR3 is TGTGCCAGCAGCCCCGGAGGTGGCGGAGGCTACAATGAGCAGTTCTTC. The J gene is TRBJ2-1, the V gene TRBV4-2; TRBD2 might be the D (5 bases). The CDR3 covers 16 residues. V was cut by 4 bases and J by 3 bases, with 16 bases left in between. From germline, CDR1 is LGHNA and CDR2 YNFKEQ.

On this clonotype itself: A much more abundant neighbour one base away suggests this may be a read error. CDR3 DNA: TGTGCCATCAGTGCGGGACAGTGTGTTGATCAGCCCCAGCATTTT. Its protein product is CAISAGQCVDQPQHF. The gene calls are TRBV10-3 and TRBJ1-5, with 7 bases matching TRBD1. This CDR3 spans 15 amino acids. Germline CDR1 is ENHRY and CDR2 is SYGVKD. Trimming cost V 4 bases and J 5 bases; bases outside gene matches: 8.

A remark on this clonotype: A much larger clonotype is one base distant, so this may be a read error. The rearrangement links TRBV7-8 to TRBJ2-7; tentative D call: TRBD2 (5 bases). CDR1 and CDR2 (germline): SGHVS, FQNEAQ. CDR3 length equals 15 residues. In DNA, the CDR3 is TGTGCCAGCAGCTTAGTTGGTAGCACCGACTACGAGAAGTACTTC. It is translated as CASSLVGSTDYEKYF.

Of note for this clonotype: Germline and junction disagree at one end, which may indicate a read error. The J gene is TRBJ2-7, the V gene TRBV6-5; perhaps TRBD1 as D (5 bases). The CDR3 loop spans 15 amino acids. From germline, CDR1 is MNHEY and CDR2 SVGAGI. The DNA of the CDR3 is TGTGCCAGCAGTTACTCCCTTGGACACTCCTACGATCAGTACTTT. This translates into CASSYSLGHSYDQYF.

This clonotype was found many times. J is TRBJ2-5 and V is TRBV5-4; D remains unclear. Deletions cut 5 bases from V and 0 bases from J, with 11 bases between. In germline, CDR1 is SGHNT, CDR2 YYREEE (reference sequence). This CDR3 is built from 14 residues. The CDR3 DNA reads as TGTGCCAGCAGACTGACTGGGAACCAAGAGACCCAGTACTTC. Its translation is CASRLTGNQETQYF. The full variable domain, with the rest looked up from reference TRBV5-4 and TRBJ2-5, is ETGVTQSPTHLIKTRGQQVTLRCSSQSGHNTVSWYQQALGQGPQFIFQYYREEENGRGNFPPRFSGLQFPNYSSELNVNALELDDSALYLCASRLTGNQETQYFGPGTRLLVL.

This clonotype was seen a single time. This may come from a read error, since a much larger clone is one base off. The rearrangement joins TRBV6-2 or TRBV6-3 to TRBJ2-7; D is uncertain. Per the germline V gene, CDR1 is MNHEY and CDR2 is SVGEGT. CDR3 length equals 13 residues. DNA of the CDR3: TGTACCAGCAGCCCCGGGCCAGACTACGAGCAGTACTTC. Translated: CTSSPGPDYEQYF.

On this clonotype itself: This could be a read error, since a much larger clone is one nucleotide away. The genes are TRBV30 and TRBJ1-1; D perhaps matches TRBD1 (5 bases). The CDR3 length is 12 residues. Germline V lookup: CDR1 GTSNPN, CDR2 SVGIG (reference sequence). V gave up 7 bases and J gave up 4 bases, with 13 bases separating them. As DNA, the CDR3 is TGTGCCTCATGGCGGGGGAGCACTGAAGCTTTCTTT. This codes for CASWRGSTEAFF.

This clonotype was seen a single time. A read error is possible here, since a much larger clone lies one base away. This chain uses TRBV29-1 with TRBJ2-1; maybe TRBD1 (6 bases). Germline lookup yields CDR1 SQVTM and CDR2 ANQGSEA. This CDR3 contains 11 residues. V was pared by 7 bases and J by 9 bases, with 13 bases between. CDR3 amino acids: CSEAQGREQFF. For the CDR3, the DNA is TGCAGCGAAGCTCAGGGGCGTGAGCAGTTCTTC.

Comment on this clonotype: A junction boundary mismatches the germline segment, possibly from a read error. This rearrangement joins TRBV10-3 to TRBJ2-7; D might be TRBD1 (5 bases). There are 18 residues in the CDR3. Germline V CDR1 and CDR2: ENHRY, SYGVKD. CDR3 in amino acids: CAFSESAAYRPSSYEQYF. In DNA, the CDR3 is TGTGCCTTCAGTGAGTCAGCCGCATACAGGCCTAGTTCCTACGAGCAGTACTTC.

The rearrangement uses TRBV10-3 and TRBJ2-1, with 12 bases that match TRBD2. This CDR3 has 17 amino acids. With V trimmed by 5 bases and J by 0 bases, 5 bases remained unmatched. Germline CDR1 ENHRY, CDR2 SYGVKD. The CDR3 region has the DNA TGTGCCATCAGTAAGGGACTAGCGGGCTTCTCCTACAATGAGCAGTTCTTC. Its protein is CAISKGLAGFSYNEQFF.